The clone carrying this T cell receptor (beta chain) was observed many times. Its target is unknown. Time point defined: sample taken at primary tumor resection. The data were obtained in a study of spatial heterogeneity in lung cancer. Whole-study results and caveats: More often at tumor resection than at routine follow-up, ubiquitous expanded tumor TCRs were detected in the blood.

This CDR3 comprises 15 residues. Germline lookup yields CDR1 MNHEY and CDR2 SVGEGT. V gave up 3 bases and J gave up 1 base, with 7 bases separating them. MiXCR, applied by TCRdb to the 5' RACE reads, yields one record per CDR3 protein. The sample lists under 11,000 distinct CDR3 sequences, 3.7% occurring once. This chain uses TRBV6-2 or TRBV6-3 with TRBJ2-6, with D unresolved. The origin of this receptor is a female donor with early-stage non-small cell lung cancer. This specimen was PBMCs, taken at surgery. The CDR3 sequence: CASSYSPSGANVLTF. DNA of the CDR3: TGTGCCAGCAGTTATAGTCCGTCTGGGGCCAACGTCCTGACTTTC.